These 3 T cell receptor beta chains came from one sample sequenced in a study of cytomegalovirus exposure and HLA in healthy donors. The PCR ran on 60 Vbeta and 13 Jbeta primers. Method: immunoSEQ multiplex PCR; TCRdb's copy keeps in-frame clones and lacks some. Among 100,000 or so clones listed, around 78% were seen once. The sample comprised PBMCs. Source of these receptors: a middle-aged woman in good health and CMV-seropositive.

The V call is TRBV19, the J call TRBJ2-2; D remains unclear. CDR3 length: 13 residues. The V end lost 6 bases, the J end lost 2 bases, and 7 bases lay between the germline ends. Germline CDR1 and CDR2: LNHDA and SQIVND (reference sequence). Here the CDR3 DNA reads TGTGCCAGTAGCCCTTATAACACCGGGGAGCTGTTTTTT. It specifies CASSPYNTGELFF.

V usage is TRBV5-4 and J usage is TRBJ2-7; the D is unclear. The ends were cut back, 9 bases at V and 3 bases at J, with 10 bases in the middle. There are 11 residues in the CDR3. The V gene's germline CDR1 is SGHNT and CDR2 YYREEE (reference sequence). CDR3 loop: CAISSGYEQYF. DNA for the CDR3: TGTGCCATCAGTTCCGGCTACGAGCAGTACTTC.

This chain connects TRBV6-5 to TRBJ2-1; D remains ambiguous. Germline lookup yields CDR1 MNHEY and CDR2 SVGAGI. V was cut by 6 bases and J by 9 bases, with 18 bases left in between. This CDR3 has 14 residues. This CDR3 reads CASRITDSSGEQFF. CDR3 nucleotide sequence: TGTGCCAGCAGAATTACCGACTCATCCGGTGAGCAGTTCTTC.